These 7 T cell receptor beta chains originate from one sample sequenced in a study of T cell repertoires in cytomegalovirus infection. Each CDR3 protein gets one entry after TCRdb re-called the reads with MiXCR. This sample yields more than 150,000 distinct CDR3 sequences, of which approximately 19% are seen a single time; approximately 3% belongs to the top ten. The sequenced sample was PBMCs. Source of these receptors: a human donor in good health (CMV status not recorded). Some clones in this sample may be carry-over from other donors' samples.

The gene calls are TRBV19 and TRBJ2-5; 9 bases align to TRBD1. The CDR3 covers 15 residues. V shed 5 bases, J shed 5 bases, and the junction held 9 bases outside the gene matches. CDR1 is LNHDA, CDR2 SQIVND, per germline (reference sequence). CDR3 loop: CASSANRDRVETQYF. CDR3 nucleotides: TGTGCCAGTAGTGCGAACCGGGACAGGGTTGAGACCCAGTACTTC.

The V call is TRBV10-3, the J call TRBJ2-2, with TRBD2 identical over 8 bases. CDR3 length equals 18 residues. With V trimmed by 0 bases and J by 0 bases, 6 bases remained unmatched. The germline V gene has CDR1 ENHRY and CDR2 SYGVKD. The chain's CDR3 is CAISESVPGLANTGELFF. CDR3 in DNA: TGTGCCATCAGTGAGTCTGTCCCGGGACTAGCGAACACCGGGGAGCTGTTTTTT.

This clonotype occurred many times. This chain connects TRBV7-3 to TRBJ2-2, with 10 bases aligning to TRBD1. This CDR3 region has 15 residues. Germline CDR1 SGHTA, CDR2 FQGTGA. After removal of 5 bases from V and 6 bases from J, the junction contained 6 bases not matched to a gene. The CDR3 DNA reads TGTGCCAGCAGCCCCGCCGGGACAGGGGCCGGGGAGCTGTTTTTT. Translation gives CASSPAGTGAGELFF.

CDR3 bases: TGTGCCAGCAGTGAAGAGGGAATAGCGGACTTCACAGATACGCAGTATTTT. It is translated as CASSEEGIADFTDTQYF. The V gene is TRBV6-1, the J gene TRBJ2-3; tentatively, D is TRBD2 (6 bases). Germline assignment: CDR1 MNHNS and CDR2 SASEGT. The CDR3 has 17 amino acids. The V and J ends lost 1 base and 2 bases respectively, with 16 bases between them.

The sample holds many counts of this clonotype. The gene calls are TRBV7-6 and TRBJ2-5; 7 nucleotides align to TRBD1. Germline V gene sequence: CDR1 SGHVS, CDR2 FNYEAQ. Trimming removed 2 bases from V and 2 bases from J; junction bases left unmatched: 5. This CDR3 is 15 amino acids long. The CDR3: CASSLRTGLQETQYF. The CDR3 DNA sequence: TGTGCCAGCAGCTTAAGGACAGGCCTTCAAGAGACCCAGTACTTC.

At least ten counts were recorded for this clonotype. This chain joins TRBV7-2 and TRBJ1-6; D remains ambiguous. V lost 3 bases, J lost 5 bases, and 11 bases lay in between. This CDR3 is built from 15 residues. Germline V gives CDR1 SGHTA, CDR2 FQGNSA. The chain's CDR3 is CASSFVGGNNSPLHF. The CDR3 nucleotides are TGTGCCAGCAGCTTTGTGGGAGGGAATAATTCACCCCTCCACTTT.

DNA for the CDR3: TGCGCCAGCAGCCAATTTGACTCAGCCGGAGGGGCGCAAAGACAAGAGACCCAGTACTTC. Protein product: CASSQFDSAGGAQRQETQYF. V and J are TRBV4-3 and TRBJ2-5; perhaps TRBD2 as D (6 bases). The V gene lost 2 bases and the J gene lost 2 bases, with 27 bases spanning the gap. The CDR3 extends over 20 amino acids. Germline CDR1 LGHNA, CDR2 YSLEER.